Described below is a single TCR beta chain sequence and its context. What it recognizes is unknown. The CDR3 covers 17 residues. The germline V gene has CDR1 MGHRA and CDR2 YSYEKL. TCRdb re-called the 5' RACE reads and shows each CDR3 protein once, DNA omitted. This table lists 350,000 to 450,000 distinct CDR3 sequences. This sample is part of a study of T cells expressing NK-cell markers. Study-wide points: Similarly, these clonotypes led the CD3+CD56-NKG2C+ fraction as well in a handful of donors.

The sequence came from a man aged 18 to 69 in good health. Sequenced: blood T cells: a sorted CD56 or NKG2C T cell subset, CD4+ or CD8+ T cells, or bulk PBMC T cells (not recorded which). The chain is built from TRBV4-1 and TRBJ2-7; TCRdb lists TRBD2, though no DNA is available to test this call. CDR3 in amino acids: CASSQDSERVSSYEQYF.